Listed below are T cell receptor beta chains from one sample, sequenced in a study of cytomegalovirus exposure and HLA in healthy donors. Assay used: immunoSEQ multiplex PCR; TCRdb lists only in-frame clones, some missing. The table records nearly 110,000 clones, about 85% of them present only once. Sample: PBMCs. All receptors come from a woman under 30 in good health and CMV-seropositive. Both conserved end residues are part of each CDR3. D genes are given only for firm matches. Only part of the rows carry a size: once, few, many, or a class if the clone is expanded.

CASSWNRGGTEAFF TGTGCCAGCAGCTGGAACAGGGGTGGCACTGAAGCTTTCTTT TRBJ1-1 TRBV7-2 TRBD1 -
CASSIGQNQHF TGTGCCAGTAGTATAGGGCAGAATCAGCATTTT TRBJ1-5 TRBV19 - -
CASSILVMDTSNQPQHF TGTGCCAGTAGTATTCTAGTCATGGACACTTCTAATCAGCCCCAGCATTTT TRBJ1-5 TRBV19 - few
CASSAGTPQETQYF TGTGCCAGTAGTGCCGGGACACCTCAAGAGACCCAGTACTTC TRBJ2-5 TRBV19 - -
CASSSMYGNTEAFF TGTGCCAGCAGTTCGATGTACGGGAACACTGAAGCTTTCTTT TRBJ1-1 TRBV6-5 - once
CASGALAGGYNEQFF TGTGCCAGCGGGGCCTTAGCGGGGGGGTACAATGAGCAGTTCTTC TRBJ2-1 TRBV6-6 TRBD2 -
CASSSTLAGGHPDTQYF TGTGCCAGCAGTTCAACGCTAGCGGGGGGGCACCCAGATACGCAGTATTTT TRBJ2-3 TRBV27 TRBD2 -
CASSFRGHNNSPLHF TGTGCCAGCAGCTTCAGGGGGCACAATAATTCACCCCTCCACTTT TRBJ1-6 TRBV5-4 TRBD1 -
CASSLSLGRYEQYF TGTGCCAGCAGTTTATCACTAGGACGATACGAGCAGTACTTC TRBJ2-7 TRBV27 - -
CASSDKGGDNEKLFF TGTGCCAGCAGTGACAAAGGGGGCGACAATGAAAAACTGTTTTTT TRBJ1-4 TRBV6-4 TRBD1 few
CASSYTGHRGWETQYF TGTGCCAGCAGTTACACGGGGCATAGGGGGTGGGAGACCCAGTACTTC TRBJ2-5 TRBV28 - once
CASSFGQGQEQPQHF TGTGCCAGCAGCTTCGGACAGGGGCAGGAGCAGCCCCAGCATTTT TRBJ1-5 TRBV7-9 TRBD1 -
CASSRSPGQGTNYGYTF TGTGCCAGCAGTCGGTCACCGGGACAGGGAACTAACTATGGCTACACCTTC TRBJ1-2 TRBV28 TRBD1 -
CASSPGGNTGELFF TGTGCCAGCTCACCGGGGGGGAACACCGGGGAGCTGTTTTTT TRBJ2-2 TRBV18 - -
CATKRTNYNEQFF TGTGCCACCAAACGCACTAACTACAATGAGCAGTTCTTC TRBJ2-1 TRBV19 - -
CASSLDASGGGFTDTQYF TGCGCCAGCAGCCTAGACGCTAGCGGGGGGGGTTTTACAGATACGCAGTATTTT TRBJ2-3 TRBV5-1 TRBD2 -
CASSYSGVTEAFF TGTGCCAGCAGTTATTCGGGGGTCACTGAAGCTTTCTTT TRBJ1-1 TRBV6-5 - -
CASKKSGGDDTGELFF TGTGCCAGCAAAAAATCAGGAGGTGATGACACCGGGGAGCTGTTTTTT TRBJ2-2 TRBV9 - -
CASSTDRLWAFF TGTGCCAGCAGCACTGACAGGCTATGGGCTTTCTTT TRBJ1-1 TRBV6-5 - -
CASSLQAPNTGELFF TGTGCCAGCAGTTTACAGGCCCCAAACACCGGGGAGCTGTTTTTT TRBJ2-2 TRBV28 - -